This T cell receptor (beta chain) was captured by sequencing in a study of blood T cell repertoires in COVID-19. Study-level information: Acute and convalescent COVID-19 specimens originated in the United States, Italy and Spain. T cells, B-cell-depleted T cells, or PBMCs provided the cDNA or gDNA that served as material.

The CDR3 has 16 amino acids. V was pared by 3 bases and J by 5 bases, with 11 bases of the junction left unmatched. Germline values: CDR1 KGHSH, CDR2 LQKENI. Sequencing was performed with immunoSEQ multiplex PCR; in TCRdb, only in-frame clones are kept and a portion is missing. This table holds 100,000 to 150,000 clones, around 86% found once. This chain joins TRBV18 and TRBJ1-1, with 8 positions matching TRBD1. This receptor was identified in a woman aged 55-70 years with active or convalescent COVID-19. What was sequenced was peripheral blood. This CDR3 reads CASSPETGDVGTEAFF. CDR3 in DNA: TGTGCCAGCTCACCGGAGACAGGGGACGTGGGGACTGAAGCTTTCTTT.